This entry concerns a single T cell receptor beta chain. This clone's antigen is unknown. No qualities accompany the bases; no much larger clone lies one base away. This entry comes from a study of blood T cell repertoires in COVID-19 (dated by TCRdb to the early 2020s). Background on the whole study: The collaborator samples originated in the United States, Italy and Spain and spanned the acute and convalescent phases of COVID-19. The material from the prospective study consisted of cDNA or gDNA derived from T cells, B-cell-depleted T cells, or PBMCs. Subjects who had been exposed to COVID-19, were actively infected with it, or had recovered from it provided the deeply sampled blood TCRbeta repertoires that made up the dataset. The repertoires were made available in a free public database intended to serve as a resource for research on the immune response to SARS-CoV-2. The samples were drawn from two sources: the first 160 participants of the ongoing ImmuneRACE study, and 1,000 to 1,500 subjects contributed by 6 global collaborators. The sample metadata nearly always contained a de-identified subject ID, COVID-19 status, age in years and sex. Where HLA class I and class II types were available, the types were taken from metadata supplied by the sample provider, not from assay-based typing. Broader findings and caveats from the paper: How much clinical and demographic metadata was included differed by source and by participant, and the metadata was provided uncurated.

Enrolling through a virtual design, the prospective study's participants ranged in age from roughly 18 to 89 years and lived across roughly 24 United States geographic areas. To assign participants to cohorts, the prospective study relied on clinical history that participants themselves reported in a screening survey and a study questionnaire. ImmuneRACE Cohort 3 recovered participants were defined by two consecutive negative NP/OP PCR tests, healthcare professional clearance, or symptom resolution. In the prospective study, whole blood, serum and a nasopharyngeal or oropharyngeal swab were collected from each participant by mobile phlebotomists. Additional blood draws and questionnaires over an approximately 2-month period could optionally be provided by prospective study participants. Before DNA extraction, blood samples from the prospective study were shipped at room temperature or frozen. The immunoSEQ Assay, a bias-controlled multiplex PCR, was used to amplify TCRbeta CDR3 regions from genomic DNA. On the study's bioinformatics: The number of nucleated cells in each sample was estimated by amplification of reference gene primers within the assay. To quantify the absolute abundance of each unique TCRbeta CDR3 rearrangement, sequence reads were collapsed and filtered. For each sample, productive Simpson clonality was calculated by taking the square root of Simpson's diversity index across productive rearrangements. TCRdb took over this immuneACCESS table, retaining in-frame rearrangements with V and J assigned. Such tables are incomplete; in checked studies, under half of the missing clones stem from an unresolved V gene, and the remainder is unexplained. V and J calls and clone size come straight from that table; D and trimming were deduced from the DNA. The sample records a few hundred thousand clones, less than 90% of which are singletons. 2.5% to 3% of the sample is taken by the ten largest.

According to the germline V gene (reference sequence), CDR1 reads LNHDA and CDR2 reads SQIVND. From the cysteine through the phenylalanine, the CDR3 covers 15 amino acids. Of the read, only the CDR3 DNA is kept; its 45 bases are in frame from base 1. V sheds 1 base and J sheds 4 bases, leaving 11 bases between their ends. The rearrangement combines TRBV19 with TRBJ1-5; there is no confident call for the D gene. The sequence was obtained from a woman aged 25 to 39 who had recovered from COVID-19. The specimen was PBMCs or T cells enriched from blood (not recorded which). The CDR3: CASSIGAGGNQPQHF. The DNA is TGTGCCAGTAGTATAGGGGCTGGAGGGAATCAGCCCCAGCATTTT.